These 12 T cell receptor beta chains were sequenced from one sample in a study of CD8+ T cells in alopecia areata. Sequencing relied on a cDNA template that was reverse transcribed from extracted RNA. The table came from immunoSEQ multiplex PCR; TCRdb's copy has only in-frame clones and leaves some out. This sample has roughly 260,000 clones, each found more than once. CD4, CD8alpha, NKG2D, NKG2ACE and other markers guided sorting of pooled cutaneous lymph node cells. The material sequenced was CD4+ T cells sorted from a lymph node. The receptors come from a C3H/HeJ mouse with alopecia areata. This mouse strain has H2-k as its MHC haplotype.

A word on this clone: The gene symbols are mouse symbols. The part of the CDR3 DNA that was read is TGTGCTAGCAGTAGACAGGAAAGAGAC. Translating gives CASSRQERD. The entire CDR3 protein reads CASSRQERDTQYF. This chain links TRBV17 with TRBJ2-5; no firm D call. The missing CDR3 end, 4 residues past where the read stops, is filled in from the germline J gene. Germline V gene data show CDR1 as MNHDT and CDR2 as YYDKIL. There are 13 residues in the CDR3.

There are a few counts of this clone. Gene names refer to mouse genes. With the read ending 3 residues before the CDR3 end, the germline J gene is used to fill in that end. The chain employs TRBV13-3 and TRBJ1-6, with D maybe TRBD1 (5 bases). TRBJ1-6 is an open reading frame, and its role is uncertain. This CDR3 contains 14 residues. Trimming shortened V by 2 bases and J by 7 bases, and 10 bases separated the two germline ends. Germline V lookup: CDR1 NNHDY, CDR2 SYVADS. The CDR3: CASSEQPGNSPLYF. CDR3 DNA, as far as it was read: TGTGCCAGCAGTGAGCAGCCAGGGAATTCGCCC.

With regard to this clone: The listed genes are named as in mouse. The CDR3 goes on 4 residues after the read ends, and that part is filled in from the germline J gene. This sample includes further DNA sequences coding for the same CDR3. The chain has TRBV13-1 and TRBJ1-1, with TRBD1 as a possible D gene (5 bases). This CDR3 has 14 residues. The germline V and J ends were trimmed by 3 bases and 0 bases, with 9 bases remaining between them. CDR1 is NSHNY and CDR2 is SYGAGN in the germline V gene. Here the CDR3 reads CASSVDSANTEVFF. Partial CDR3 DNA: TGTGCCAGCAGTGTAGACAGTGCAAACACA.

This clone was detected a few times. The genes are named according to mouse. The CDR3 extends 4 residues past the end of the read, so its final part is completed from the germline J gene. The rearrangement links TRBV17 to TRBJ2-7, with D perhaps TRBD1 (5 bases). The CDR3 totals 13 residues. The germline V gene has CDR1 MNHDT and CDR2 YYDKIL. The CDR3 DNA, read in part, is TGTGCTAGCAGTAGAGCCCCCAGGGAT. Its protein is CASSRAPRD. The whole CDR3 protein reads CASSRAPRDEQYF. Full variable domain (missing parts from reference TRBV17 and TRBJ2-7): DTTVKQNPRYKLARVGKPVNLICSQTMNHDTMYWYQKKPNQAPKLLLFYYDKILNREADTFEKFQSSRPNNSFCSLYIGSAGLEYSAMYLCASSRAPRDEQYFGPGTRLTVL.

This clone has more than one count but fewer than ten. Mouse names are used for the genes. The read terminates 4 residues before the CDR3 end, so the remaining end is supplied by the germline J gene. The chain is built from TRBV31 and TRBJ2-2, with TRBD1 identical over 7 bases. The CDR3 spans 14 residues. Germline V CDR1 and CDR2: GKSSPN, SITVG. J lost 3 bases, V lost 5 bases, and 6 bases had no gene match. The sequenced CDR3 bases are TGTGCCTGGGATCCGGGACAGTACACCGGG. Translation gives CAWDPGQYTG. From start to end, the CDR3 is CAWDPGQYTGQLYF.

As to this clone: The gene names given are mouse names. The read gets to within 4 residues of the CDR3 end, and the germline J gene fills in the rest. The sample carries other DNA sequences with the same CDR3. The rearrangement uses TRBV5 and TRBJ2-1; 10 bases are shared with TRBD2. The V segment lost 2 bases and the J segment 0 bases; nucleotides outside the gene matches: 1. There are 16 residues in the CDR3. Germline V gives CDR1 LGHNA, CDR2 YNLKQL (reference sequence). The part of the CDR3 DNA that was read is TGTGCCAGCAGCCAACGGACTGGGGGTAACTATGCT. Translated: CASSQRTGGNYA. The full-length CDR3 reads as CASSQRTGGNYAEQFF.

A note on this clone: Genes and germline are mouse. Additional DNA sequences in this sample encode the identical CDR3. The CDR3 protein is CASSPGLGASAETLYF. The CDR3 bases that were read are TGTGCCAGCAGCCCCGGACTGGGGGCTAGTGCAGAA. The genes are TRBV5 and TRBJ2-3; 10 bases fit TRBD2. The CDR3 end is not reached by the read, which stops 4 residues before it; the germline J gene fills it in. Unmatched junction bases numbered 4, after V lost 4 bases and J lost 0 bases. There are 16 residues in the CDR3. Germline values: CDR1 LGHNA, CDR2 YNLKQL (reference sequence).

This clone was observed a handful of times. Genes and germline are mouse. Incomplete CDR3 DNA: TGTGCCAGCAGTTCTAGACTGGGGGGTCAAAAC. It is translated as CASSSRLGGQN. The whole CDR3 protein reads CASSSRLGGQNTLYF. V gene TRBV13-1 combines with J gene TRBJ2-4; 9 bases are a match to TRBD2. The CDR3 end is not reached by the read, which stops 4 residues before it; the germline J gene fills it in. Losses at the gene ends were 4 bases for V and 1 base for J; bases not matched to a gene: 4. This CDR3 comprises 15 residues. The germline CDR1 and CDR2 sequences are NSHNY and SYGAGN.

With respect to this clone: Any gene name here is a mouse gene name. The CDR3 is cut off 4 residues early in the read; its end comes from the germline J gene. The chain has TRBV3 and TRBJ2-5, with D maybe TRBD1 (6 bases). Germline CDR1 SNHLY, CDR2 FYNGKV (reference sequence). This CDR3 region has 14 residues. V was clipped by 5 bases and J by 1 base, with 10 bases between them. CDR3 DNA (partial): TGTGCCAGCAGCGGGGACACCCACCAAGAC. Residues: CASSGDTHQD. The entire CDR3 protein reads CASSGDTHQDTQYF.

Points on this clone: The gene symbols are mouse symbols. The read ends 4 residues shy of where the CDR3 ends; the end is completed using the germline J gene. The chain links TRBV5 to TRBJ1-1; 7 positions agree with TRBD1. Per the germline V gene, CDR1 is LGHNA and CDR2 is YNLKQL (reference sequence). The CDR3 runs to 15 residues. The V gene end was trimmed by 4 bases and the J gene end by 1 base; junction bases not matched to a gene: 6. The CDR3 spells CASSPTRDRNTEVFF. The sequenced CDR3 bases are TGTGCCAGCAGCCCCACCCGGGACAGAAACACA.

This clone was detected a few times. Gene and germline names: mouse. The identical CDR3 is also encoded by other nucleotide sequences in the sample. The CDR3 spells CASSQDSLQNTLYF. The DNA read from the CDR3 is TGTGCCAGCAGCCAAGACAGTCTTCAAAAC. The J gene is TRBJ2-4, the V gene TRBV5; D call uncertain. The read terminates 4 residues before the CDR3 end, so the remaining end is supplied by the germline J gene. The V end lost 0 bases, the J end lost 2 bases, and 6 bases lay between the germline ends. Germline assignment: CDR1 LGHNA and CDR2 YNLKQL (reference sequence). CDR3 length: 14 amino acids.

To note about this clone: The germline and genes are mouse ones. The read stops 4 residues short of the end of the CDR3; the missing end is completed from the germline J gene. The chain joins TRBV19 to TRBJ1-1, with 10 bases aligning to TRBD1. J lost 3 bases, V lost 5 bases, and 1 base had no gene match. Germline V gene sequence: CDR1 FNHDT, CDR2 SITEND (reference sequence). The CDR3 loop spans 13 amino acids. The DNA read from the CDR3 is TGTGCCAGCAGGACAGGGGGCGACACA. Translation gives CASRTGGDT. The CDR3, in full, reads CASRTGGDTEVFF.